This TCR beta chain originates from a study of cytomegalovirus exposure and HLA in healthy donors. Study-wide context: A subsequent analysis stated that the 120 validation repertoires were run on the same platform as the approximately 700 first-cohort repertoires.

Comment on this clone: Its target is not known.

The study's findings and limits: Most TCR sequences proved rare, with some public TCRs found in many donors. Cytomegalovirus status was reportedly diagnosed by the classifier with high sensitivity and specificity. In vitro confirmation showed three CMV-associated chains to be CMV antigen specific.

V was clipped by 3 bases and J by 11 bases, with 10 bases between them. This CDR3 spans 12 amino acids. Per germline, CDR1 LNHDA and CDR2 SQIVND (reference sequence). TCRdb's copy holds only in-frame clones and misses some; the assay was immunoSEQ multiplex PCR. Of around 160,000 clones in the sample, around 81% were seen once. Source material: PBMCs. The clonotype was recovered from a man aged 25 to 45 in good health and CMV-seropositive. The chain combines TRBV19 with TRBJ1-4; no firm D call. The CDR3 spells CASSIHNNKLFF. In DNA, the CDR3 is TGTGCCAGTAGTATCCACAACAATAAACTGTTTTTT.